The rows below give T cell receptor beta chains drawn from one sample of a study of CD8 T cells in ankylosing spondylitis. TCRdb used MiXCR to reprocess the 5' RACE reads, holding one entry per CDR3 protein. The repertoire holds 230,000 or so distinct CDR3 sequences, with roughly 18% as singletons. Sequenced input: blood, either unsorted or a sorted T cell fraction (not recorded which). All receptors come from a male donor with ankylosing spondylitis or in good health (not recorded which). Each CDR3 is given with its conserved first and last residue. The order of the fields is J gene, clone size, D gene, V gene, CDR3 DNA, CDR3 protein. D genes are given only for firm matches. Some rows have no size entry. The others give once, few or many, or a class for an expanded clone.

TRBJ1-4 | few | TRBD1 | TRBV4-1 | TGCGCCAGCAGCCCCGAAGACAGGGCTGGGGAAAAACTGTTTTTT | CASSPEDRAGEKLFF
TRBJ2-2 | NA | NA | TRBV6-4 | TGTGCCAGCAGTGTTAGGGACGGGGAGCTGTTTTTT | CASSVRDGELFF
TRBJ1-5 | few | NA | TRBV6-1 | TGTGCCAGCAGTCAAACCTCCGGGGTCCATAGCAATCAGCCCCAGCATTTT | CASSQTSGVHSNQPQHF
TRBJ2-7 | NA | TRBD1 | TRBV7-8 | TGTGCCAGCAGCACGCCGGGACAGAGCTACGAGCAGTACTTC | CASSTPGQSYEQYF
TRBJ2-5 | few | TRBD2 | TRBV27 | TGTGCCAGCAGTTCCCTAAGACTAGCGGGAGGGCCTATTGAGACCCAGTACTTC | CASSSLRLAGGPIETQYF
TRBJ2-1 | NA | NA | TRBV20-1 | TGCAGTGCCGGAGAGGAGCGGGACATTTCCGAGCAGTTCTTC | CSAGEERDISEQFF
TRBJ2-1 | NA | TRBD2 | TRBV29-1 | TGCAGCGTCTGGATACTAGCGGGAGGGCCAAATGAGCAGTTCTTC | CSVWILAGGPNEQFF
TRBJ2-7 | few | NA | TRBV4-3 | TGCGCCAGCAGCCAAGATAGGTGGCAGGACTACGAGCAGTACTTC | CASSQDRWQDYEQYF
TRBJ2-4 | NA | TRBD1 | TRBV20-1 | TGCAGTGCATTAGACAGGGGGCAAAACATTCAGTACTTC | CSALDRGQNIQYF
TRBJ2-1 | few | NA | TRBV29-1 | TGCAGGGGACAAAACGGCAATGAGCAGTTCTTC | CRGQNGNEQFF
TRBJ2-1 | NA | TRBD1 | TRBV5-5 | TGTGCCAGCAGCATCTCCGGGACAGGTTCTTACAATGAGCAGTTCTTC | CASSISGTGSYNEQFF
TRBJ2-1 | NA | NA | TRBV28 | TGTGCCAGCAGTTTGGAAGGGGCGTCTCTCACTACTGACAATGAGCAGTTCTTC | CASSLEGASLTTDNEQFF
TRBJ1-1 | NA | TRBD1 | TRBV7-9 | TGTGCCAGCAGCTTAGTGGACAGGGGTACTGAAGCTTTCTTT | CASSLVDRGTEAFF
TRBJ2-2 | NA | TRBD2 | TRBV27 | TGTGCCAGCAGTCCCCCAGCCGCGGGAGGGATCACCGGGGAGCTGTTTTTT | CASSPPAAGGITGELFF
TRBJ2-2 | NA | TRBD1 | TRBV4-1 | TGCGCCAGCAGCCAAGGGGACAGGCCCGGGGCTAGCGTCACCGGGGAGCTGTTTTTT | CASSQGDRPGASVTGELFF
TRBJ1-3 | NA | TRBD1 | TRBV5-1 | TGCGCCAGAAGCTTGGCTGGACAGGCTTCAGGAAACACCATATATTTT | CARSLAGQASGNTIYF
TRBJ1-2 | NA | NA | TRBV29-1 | TGCAGCGTTGGGATGGGAGGGACTAACTATGGCTACACCTTC | CSVGMGGTNYGYTF
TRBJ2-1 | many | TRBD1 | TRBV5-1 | TGCGCCAGCAGCAATTTTAGACAGGGACCCTACAATGAGCAGTTCTTC | CASSNFRQGPYNEQFF
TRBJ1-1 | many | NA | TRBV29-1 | TGCAGCGTTGCCGTCTACACTGAAGCTTTCTTT | CSVAVYTEAFF
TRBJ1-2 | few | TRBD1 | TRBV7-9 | TGTGCCAGCAGCCTCGGGACAGCTGCTAACTATGGCTACACCTTC | CASSLGTAANYGYTF
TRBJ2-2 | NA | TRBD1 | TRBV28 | TGTGCCAGCAGCCCTGCCCGGACAGGAGAAACCGGGGAGCTGTTTTTT | CASSPARTGETGELFF
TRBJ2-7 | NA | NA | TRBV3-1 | TGTGCCAGCAGCCAAACCGGAGGGACAGATTCGGGGGCCTACGAGCAGTACTTC | CASSQTGGTDSGAYEQYF
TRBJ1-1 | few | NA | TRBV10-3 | TGTGCCATCAGTGATGAACAGGCTAACACTGAAGCTTTCTTT | CAISDEQANTEAFF
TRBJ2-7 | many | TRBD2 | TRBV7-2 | TGTGCCAGCAGCTTAGCGGGACTAGCGCCCTCCTACGAGCAGTACTTC | CASSLAGLAPSYEQYF
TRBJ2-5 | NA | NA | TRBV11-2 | TGTGCCAGCAGCTTAGGGGCACATGGGACAATAAACCAAGAGACCCAGTACTTC | CASSLGAHGTINQETQYF
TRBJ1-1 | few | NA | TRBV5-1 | TGCGCCAGCAGCTTGGCCTCTGGGCAAGGCACTGAAGCTTTCTTT | CASSLASGQGTEAFF
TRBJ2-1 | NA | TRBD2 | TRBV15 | TGTGCCACCAGCCGCATCATAGGGACTAGCGAGAATGAGCAGTTCTTC | CATSRIIGTSENEQFF
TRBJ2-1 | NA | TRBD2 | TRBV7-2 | TGTGCCAGCAGCTTTTGGACTAGCGGGAGTGTGGATGAGCAGTTCTTC | CASSFWTSGSVDEQFF
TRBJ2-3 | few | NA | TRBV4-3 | TGCGCCAGCAGCCAAGAGGGGGTAACGCAGTATTTT | CASSQEGVTQYF
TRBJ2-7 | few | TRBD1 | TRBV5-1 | TGCGCCAGCAGCCCTGGGACAGGGTCGACCTACGAGCAGTACTTC | CASSPGTGSTYEQYF
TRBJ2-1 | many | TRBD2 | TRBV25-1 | TGTGCCAGCAGTGAGAGAGGTAGCGGGAGGGCTTACAATGAGCAGTTCTTC | CASSERGSGRAYNEQFF
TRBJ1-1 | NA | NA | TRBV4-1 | TGCGCCAGCAGCCAACATAGCCCCACAGGGACCAACACTGAAGCTTTCTTT | CASSQHSPTGTNTEAFF
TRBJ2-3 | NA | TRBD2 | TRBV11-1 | TGTGCCAGCAGCTTAAGCTCTAGCGGGAGGCTACGCACAGATACGCAGTATTTT | CASSLSSSGRLRTDTQYF
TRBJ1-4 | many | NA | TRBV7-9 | TGTGCCAGCAGCTTAGTAGGGGTCGTTAATGAAAAACTGTTTTTT | CASSLVGVVNEKLFF
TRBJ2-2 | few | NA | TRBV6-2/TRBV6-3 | TGTGCCAGCACCACACTATCGAACACCGGGGAGCTGTTTTTT | CASTTLSNTGELFF
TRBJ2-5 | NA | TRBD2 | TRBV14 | TGTGCCAGCAGCCAAGAGGGGACTAGCCCTCTCCAAGAGACCCAGTACTTC | CASSQEGTSPLQETQYF